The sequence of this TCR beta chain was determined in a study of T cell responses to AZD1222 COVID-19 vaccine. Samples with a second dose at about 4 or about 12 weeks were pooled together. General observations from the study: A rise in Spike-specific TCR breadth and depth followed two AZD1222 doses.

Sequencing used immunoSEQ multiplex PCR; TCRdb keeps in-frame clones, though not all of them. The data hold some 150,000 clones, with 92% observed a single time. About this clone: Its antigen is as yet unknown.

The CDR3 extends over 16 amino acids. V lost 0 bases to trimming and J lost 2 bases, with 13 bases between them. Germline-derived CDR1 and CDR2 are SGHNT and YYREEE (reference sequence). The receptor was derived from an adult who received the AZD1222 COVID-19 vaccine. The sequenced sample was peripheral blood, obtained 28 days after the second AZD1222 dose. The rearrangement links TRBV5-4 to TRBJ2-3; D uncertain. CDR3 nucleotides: TGTGCCAGCAGCTTGGTTAGTGACTGGGTCACAGATACGCAGTATTTT. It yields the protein CASSLVSDWVTDTQYF.